The table lists the clone carrying this T cell receptor beta chain with a count of one. The antigen is not known. The sample originates from a study of cytomegalovirus exposure and HLA in healthy donors. Overall study context: The same platform used for the approximately 670 first-cohort repertoires was also used for the roughly 130 validation repertoires, as a later analysis reported. Findings and limits, study-wide: TCR beta chains numbering 150 to 200 were designated cytomegalovirus-associated. Researchers reported that three CMV-associated chains were confirmed in vitro as CMV antigen-specific. First-cohort TCR clusters tended to co-occur in the roughly 130 validation repertoires, a later analysis found.

Repertoires were generated with immunoSEQ multiplex PCR, while TCRdb's copy carries only in-frame clones and drops some. The sample contains about 330,000 clones, 87% of which appear only once. Trimming removed 3 bases from V and 3 bases from J; junction bases left unmatched: 8. The CDR3 is made up of 15 amino acids. Looked up from germline, CDR1 is LGHNA and CDR2 is YSLEER. The sample taken for sequencing was PBMCs. The sequence was collected from a woman under 40 in good health and CMV-seropositive. V usage is TRBV4-3 and J usage is TRBJ2-7; 7 bases align to TRBD1. In nucleotides, the CDR3 is TGCGCCAGCAGCCAGACCCCGGGACAGAACTACGAGCAGTACTTC. Its protein product is CASSQTPGQNYEQYF.